The 30 T cell receptor beta chains presented below share a single source sample, sequenced in a study of blood T cell repertoires in COVID-19. Sequencing was performed with immunoSEQ multiplex PCR; in TCRdb, only in-frame clones are kept and a portion is missing. The sample lists around 18,000 clones, under 90% occurring once. Sequences were obtained from peripheral blood. These receptor sequences come from a man older than 75 with acute or convalescent COVID-19.

This clone was recorded only once. The chain uses TRBV18 and TRBJ1-3; D may be TRBD1 (6 bases). Trimming pared 1 base from V and 0 bases from J, leaving 7 bases between. Germline V gene data show CDR1 as KGHSH and CDR2 as LQKENI. This CDR3 is built from 15 residues. As DNA, the CDR3 is TGTGCCAGCTCACCACGGACAGACTCTGGAAACACCATATATTTT. Its protein is CASSPRTDSGNTIYF.

The rearrangement uses TRBV10-3 and TRBJ2-1; 8 bases fit TRBD1. Per germline, CDR1 ENHRY and CDR2 SYGVKD. This CDR3 contains 16 residues. The V segment lost 6 bases and the J segment 4 bases; nucleotides outside the gene matches: 11. The CDR3 spells CAIRSTGQDDYNEQFF. In DNA, the CDR3 is TGTGCCATCAGATCTACGGGACAGGATGATTACAATGAGCAGTTCTTC.

V gene TRBV24-1 combines with J gene TRBJ2-1, with 10 bases lining up with TRBD2. The CDR3 length is 14 residues. Trimming cost V 5 bases and J 3 bases; bases outside gene matches: 0. Germline V gene data show CDR1 as KGHDR and CDR2 as SFDVKD. Here the CDR3 DNA reads TGTGCCACCAGTGCTAGCGGGGGCTACAATGAGCAGTTCTTC. This sequence encodes CATSASGGYNEQFF.

The chain joins TRBV2 to TRBJ2-7, with D possibly matching TRBD2 (7 bases). This CDR3 has 13 amino acids. V lost 5 bases, J lost 7 bases, and 15 bases lay in between. Germline-derived CDR1 and CDR2 are SNHLY and FYNNEI. CDR3 bases: TGTGCCAGCAGTACGGGGGGCGTTGGGGAGCAGTACTTC. As protein: CASSTGGVGEQYF.

This clone was detected once. This chain links TRBV19 with TRBJ1-6; 8 bases align to TRBD1. CDR3 length: 15 amino acids. Germline values: CDR1 LNHDA, CDR2 SQIVND (reference sequence). The J segment lost 16 bases and the V segment lost 5 bases, leaving 16 bases of the junction unmatched. Here the CDR3 DNA reads TGTGCCAGTAGTCCCGGGGACAGGAGGTTCCGACGTCTCCACTTT. It encodes CASSPGDRRFRRLHF.

The chain combines TRBV3-1 (or the pseudogene TRBV3-2) with TRBJ1-2; 9 bases fit TRBD1. Germline CDR1 reads LGHDT; CDR2 reads YNNKEL (reference sequence). The CDR3 sequence is 14 residues long. With V trimmed by 6 bases and J by 4 bases, 6 bases remained unmatched. The CDR3 DNA sequence: TGTGCCAGCAGTAACCGACAGGGGGGCTATGGCTACACCTTC. It yields the protein CASSNRQGGYGYTF.

The chain links TRBV6-6 to TRBJ2-1, with D tentatively TRBD2 (6 bases). The germline gives CDR1 MNHNY, CDR2 SVGAGI (reference sequence). Trimming stripped 0 bases from V and 0 bases from J, with 9 bases between. CDR3 size: 16 residues. The CDR3 DNA is TGTGCCAGCAGTTACTCGGCGGGGAGCTCCTACAATGAGCAGTTCTTC. It encodes CASSYSAGSSYNEQFF.

This rearrangement joins TRBV6-5 to TRBJ2-1; 9 nucleotides line up with TRBD2. The CDR3 covers 15 residues. V gave up 2 bases and J gave up 4 bases; unmatched junction bases: 3. The germline V gene encodes CDR1 MNHEY and CDR2 SVGAGI. CDR3 sequence: CASSYAGGPYNEQFF. The CDR3 DNA reads TGTGCCAGCAGTTACGCGGGGGGGCCTTACAATGAGCAGTTCTTC.

A few counts support this clone. The chain is built from TRBV7-9 and TRBJ1-3, with no clear D. The CDR3 totals 12 residues. Per germline, CDR1 SEHNR and CDR2 FQNEAQ (reference sequence). V was pared by 2 bases and J by 4 bases, with 3 bases between. The CDR3 nucleotides read TGTGCCAGCAGCTTATTAGGAAACACCATATATTTT. Protein: CASSLLGNTIYF.

The gene calls are TRBV5-4 and TRBJ1-2, with TRBD1 matching over 8 bases. The CDR3 runs 14 residues. Germline trimming cut 2 bases from V and 7 bases from J; bases unmatched to any gene: 7. Germline CDR1 is SGHNT and CDR2 is YYREEE (reference sequence). Here the CDR3 reads CASSLDRTGSGYTF. The CDR3 region has the DNA TGTGCCAGCAGCTTAGACAGGACAGGGTCTGGCTACACCTTC.

The J gene is TRBJ2-3, the V gene TRBV6-1; 12 bases fit TRBD2. The CDR3 consists of 17 residues. Looked up from germline, CDR1 is MNHNS and CDR2 is SASEGT. V shed 4 bases and J 1 base; nucleotides not matched to a gene: 6. The CDR3 here is CASSAASGGAGTDTQYF. The CDR3 DNA is TGTGCCAGCAGTGCGGCTAGCGGGGGGGCTGGCACAGATACGCAGTATTTT.

This sequence joins TRBV6-5 and TRBJ2-3, with D possibly being TRBD1 (5 bases). The CDR3 loop spans 14 amino acids. Germline CDR1 MNHEY, CDR2 SVGAGI. Trimming left V 2 bases short and J 6 bases short, with 12 bases between. CDR3 protein: CASSYKAGRDTQYF. CDR3 coding DNA: TGTGCCAGCAGTTACAAAGCAGGGCGGGATACGCAGTATTTT.

This sequence joins TRBV5-1 and TRBJ1-2; TRBD1 matches 8 bases. Germline CDR1 is SGHRS and CDR2 is YFSETQ. The CDR3 contains 13 residues. V shed 4 bases, J shed 7 bases, and the junction held 6 bases outside the gene matches. The CDR3 region has the DNA TGCGCCAGCAGCACGGGACAGGAGTTTGGCTACACCTTC. Protein sequence: CASSTGQEFGYTF.

The chain has TRBV7-2 and TRBJ1-1, with 8 positions matching TRBD1. The CDR3 runs 15 residues. V was clipped by 0 bases and J by 6 bases; unmatched bases: 6. The germline V gene encodes CDR1 SGHTA and CDR2 FQGNSA. CDR3 nucleotide sequence: TGTGCCAGCAGCTTAGCTGGACAGGGCGGCGCTGAAGCTTTCTTT. The encoded protein is CASSLAGQGGAEAFF.

The chain carries TRBV19 and TRBJ1-1; D uncertain. CDR3 length equals 12 residues. Germline-derived CDR1 and CDR2 are LNHDA and SQIVND (reference sequence). Trimming removed 7 bases at V and 5 bases at J, with 11 bases between. CDR3: CASTQVNTEAFF. CDR3 nucleotides: TGTGCCAGTACTCAGGTTAATACTGAAGCTTTCTTT. Using reference TRBV19 and TRBJ1-1 for the parts outside the CDR3, the full variable domain is DGGITQSPKYLFRKEGQNVTLSCEQNLNHDAMYWYRQDPGQGLRLIYYSQIVNDFQKGDIAEGYSVSREKKESFPLTVTSAQKNPTAFYLCASTQVNTEAFFGQGTRLTVV.

The chain joins TRBV5-1 to TRBJ2-3; the match to TRBD2 covers 10 bases. The J segment lost 2 bases and the V segment lost 3 bases, leaving 15 bases of the junction unmatched. From germline, CDR1 is SGHRS and CDR2 YFSETQ. This CDR3 is built from 19 residues. CDR3 nucleotides: TGCGCCAGCAGCTATGACGTACTAGCGGGGCCTTGGTCCACAGATACGCAGTATTTT. Its translation: CASSYDVLAGPWSTDTQYF.

This sequence joins TRBV18 and TRBJ2-2; TRBD1 aligns across 7 bases. The CDR3 is 14 residues long. V was clipped by 8 bases and J by 1 base; unmatched bases: 4. CDR1 KGHSH and CDR2 LQKENI come from the germline V gene. The CDR3 DNA reads as TGTGCCAGCCGGGGACAGAGGAACACCGGGGAGCTGTTTTTT. This codes for CASRGQRNTGELFF.

V usage is TRBV11-2 and J usage is TRBJ2-7; 13 positions agree with TRBD2. Germline CDR1 and CDR2: SGHAT and FQNNGV. This CDR3 contains 13 residues. V dropped 8 bases and J dropped 12; count of bases not matched to a gene: 10. In DNA, the CDR3 is TGTGCCAGCGTACAACTAGCGGGGGGGCCCCCGTACTTC. It specifies CASVQLAGGPPYF.

The chain is built from TRBV12-3 or TRBV12-4 and TRBJ1-1; D unresolved. The CDR3 is made up of 12 amino acids. V was pared by 4 bases and J by 5 bases, with 8 bases between. For the CDR3, the DNA is TGTGCCAGCAGTTCCAGGTTTACTGAAGCTTTCTTT. It yields the protein CASSSRFTEAFF.

This clone came up a few times. The V gene is TRBV4-3, the J gene TRBJ1-6; 7 bases agree with TRBD1. CDR1 is LGHNA, CDR2 YSLEER, per germline. Trimming cost V 5 bases and J 7 bases; bases outside gene matches: 11. CDR3 length: 16 amino acids. The CDR3 loop reads CASSATAGGRNSPLHF. The CDR3 region has the DNA TGCGCCAGCAGCGCCACGGCAGGGGGTAGGAATTCACCCCTCCACTTT.

The gene calls are TRBV18 and TRBJ2-3; TRBD1 agrees at 12 bases. This CDR3 has 17 amino acids. The junction had 5 bases not matched to a gene; V was cut back by 4 bases and J by 0 bases. Germline CDR1 and CDR2: KGHSH and LQKENI. The DNA of the CDR3 is TGTGCCAGCTCACGGGGACAGGGGGCCCCTAGCACAGATACGCAGTATTTT. Translated: CASSRGQGAPSTDTQYF.

This chain connects TRBV23-1 to TRBJ1-3; D ambiguous. TRBV23-1 is known as an ORF, though its function is uncertain. Trimming removed 10 bases at V and 8 bases at J, with 9 bases between. CDR3 length equals 10 residues. The CDR3 is CATPKYTIYF. The CDR3, as DNA: TGCGCCACCCCTAAATACACCATATATTTT.

Only one count was recorded for this clone. The chain joins TRBV6-4 to TRBJ2-1; no definite D call. Germline V gene lookup returns CDR1 MRHNA and CDR2 SNTAGT. V gave up 0 bases and J gave up 9 bases, with 9 bases separating them. This CDR3 has 13 residues. This CDR3 is CASSDSPRSEQFF. The CDR3 DNA is TGTGCCAGCAGTGACTCGCCCCGGTCTGAGCAGTTCTTC.

V gene TRBV19 combines with J gene TRBJ1-2; D is ambiguous. Trimming removed 7 bases at V and 2 bases at J, with 17 bases between. The CDR3 has 15 residues. CDR1 LNHDA and CDR2 SQIVND come from the germline V gene (reference sequence). The CDR3 region has the DNA TGTGCCAGTAATAAGGAGGGAGTTCCAAACTATGGCTACACCTTC. Protein sequence: CASNKEGVPNYGYTF.

The rearrangement uses TRBV2 and TRBJ2-1; TRBD1 matches 7 bases. The germline V gene has CDR1 SNHLY and CDR2 FYNNEI. The V and J ends lost 5 bases and 2 bases, in that order; junction bases with no gene match: 6. This CDR3 region has 15 residues. The CDR3 coding sequence is TGTGCCAGCAGTCGGGACAGCAATACCTACAATGAGCAGTTCTTC. This codes for CASSRDSNTYNEQFF. Variable domain in full (rest from reference TRBV2 and TRBJ2-1): EPEVTQTPSHQVTQMGQEVILRCVPISNHLYFYWYRQILGQKVEFLVSFYNNEISEKSEIFDDQFSVERPDGSNFTLKIRSTKLEDSAMYFCASSRDSNTYNEQFFGPGTRLTVL.

The J gene is TRBJ1-2, the V gene TRBV10-3, with 8 nucleotides matching TRBD1. After removal of 7 bases from V and 7 bases from J, the junction contained 8 bases not matched to a gene. Germline values: CDR1 ENHRY, CDR2 SYGVKD. CDR3 length: 13 residues. The CDR3 nucleotides read TGTGCCATCAAGCAGGACAGGGAGGGTGGCTACACCTTC. Protein product: CAIKQDREGGYTF.

The chain joins TRBV7-2 to TRBJ2-1, with 14 bases identical to TRBD2. V lost 3 bases to trimming and J lost 8 bases; unmatched junction nucleotides: 6. CDR3 size: 16 residues. Germline assignment: CDR1 SGHTA and CDR2 FQGNSA. This CDR3 reads CASSFAGTSGGDEQFF. For the CDR3, the DNA is TGTGCCAGCAGCTTCGCCGGGACTAGCGGGGGTGATGAGCAGTTCTTC.

CDR3 nucleotides: TGTGCCAGCAGTTTGGGCAGTCGCTACGAGCAGTACTTC. It specifies CASSLGSRYEQYF. The chain recombines TRBV12-3 or TRBV12-4 with TRBJ2-7; no firm D call. Trimming pared 3 bases from V and 3 bases from J, leaving 9 bases between. CDR3 length equals 13 residues.

The chain couples TRBV7-2 to TRBJ1-1; TRBD1 agrees at 10 bases. The CDR3 sequence is 16 residues long. Trimming removed 6 bases from V and 5 bases from J; junction bases left unmatched: 12. In germline, CDR1 is SGHTA, CDR2 FQGNSA. DNA for the CDR3: TGTGCCAGCAGTCATGGGACAGGGGTGTGGGGAACTGAAGCTTTCTTT. It encodes CASSHGTGVWGTEAFF.

The V call is TRBV19, the J call TRBJ1-2; possible D gene TRBD1, 6 bases. The CDR3 contains 13 residues. Trimming left V 4 bases short and J 1 base short, with 7 bases between. Germline assignment: CDR1 LNHDA and CDR2 SQIVND (reference sequence). The CDR3 DNA follows: TGTGCCAGTAGTAAACAGGGTAACTATGGCTACACCTTC. It codes for CASSKQGNYGYTF.